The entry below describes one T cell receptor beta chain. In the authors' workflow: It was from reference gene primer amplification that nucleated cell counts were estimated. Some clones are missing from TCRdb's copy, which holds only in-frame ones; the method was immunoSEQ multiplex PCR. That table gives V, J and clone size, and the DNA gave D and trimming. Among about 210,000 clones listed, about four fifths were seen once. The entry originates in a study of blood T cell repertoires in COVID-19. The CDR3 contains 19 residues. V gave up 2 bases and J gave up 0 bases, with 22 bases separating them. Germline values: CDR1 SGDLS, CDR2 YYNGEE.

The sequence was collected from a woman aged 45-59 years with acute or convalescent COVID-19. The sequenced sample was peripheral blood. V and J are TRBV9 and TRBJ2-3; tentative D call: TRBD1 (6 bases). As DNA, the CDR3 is TGTGCCAGCAGCGTCTCCTCGGACAGCCAAATACCTAGCACAGATACGCAGTATTTT. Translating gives CASSVSSDSQIPSTDTQYF.